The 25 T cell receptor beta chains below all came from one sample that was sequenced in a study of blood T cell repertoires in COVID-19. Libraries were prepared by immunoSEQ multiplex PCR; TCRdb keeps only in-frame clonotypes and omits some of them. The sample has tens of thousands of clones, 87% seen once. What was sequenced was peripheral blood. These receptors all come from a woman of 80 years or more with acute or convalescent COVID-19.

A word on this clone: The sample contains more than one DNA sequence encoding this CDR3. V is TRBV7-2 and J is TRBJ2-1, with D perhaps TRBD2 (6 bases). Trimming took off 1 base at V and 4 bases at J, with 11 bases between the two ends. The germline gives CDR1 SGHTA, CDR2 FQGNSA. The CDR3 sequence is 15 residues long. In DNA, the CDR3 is TGTGCCAGCAGCTTAGTGCGGGGCTCTTACAATGAGCAGTTCTTC. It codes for CASSLVRGSYNEQFF.

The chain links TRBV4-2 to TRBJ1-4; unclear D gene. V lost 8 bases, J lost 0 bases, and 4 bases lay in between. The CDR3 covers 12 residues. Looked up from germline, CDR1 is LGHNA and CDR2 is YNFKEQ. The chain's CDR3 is CASRATNEKLFF. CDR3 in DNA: TGTGCCAGCCGGGCAACTAATGAAAAACTGTTTTTT.

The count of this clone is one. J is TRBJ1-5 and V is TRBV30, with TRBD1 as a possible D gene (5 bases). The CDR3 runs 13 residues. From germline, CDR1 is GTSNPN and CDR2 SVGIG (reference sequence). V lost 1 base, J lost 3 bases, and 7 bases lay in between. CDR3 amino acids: CAWSGQSNQPQHF. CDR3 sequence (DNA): TGTGCCTGGAGTGGACAGTCCAATCAGCCCCAGCATTTT.

This chain's CDR3 is CASSSLGRLDRGKTSGANVLTF. The CDR3 nucleotides read TGTGCCAGCAGTTCGCTAGGGCGACTGGACAGGGGGAAAACGTCTGGGGCCAACGTCCTGACTTTC. The V gene is TRBV27, the J gene TRBJ2-6; 10 bases are a match to TRBD1. Germline CDR1 and CDR2: MNHEY and SMNVEV (reference sequence). V was pared by 4 bases and J by 1 base, with 19 bases of the junction left unmatched. The CDR3 spans 22 residues.

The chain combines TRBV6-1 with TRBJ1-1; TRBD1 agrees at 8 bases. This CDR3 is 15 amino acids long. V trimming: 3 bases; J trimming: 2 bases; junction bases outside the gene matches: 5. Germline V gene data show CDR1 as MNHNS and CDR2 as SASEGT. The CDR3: CASSDRDRFNTEAFF. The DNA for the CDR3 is TGTGCCAGCAGTGACCGGGACAGGTTTAACACTGAAGCTTTCTTT.

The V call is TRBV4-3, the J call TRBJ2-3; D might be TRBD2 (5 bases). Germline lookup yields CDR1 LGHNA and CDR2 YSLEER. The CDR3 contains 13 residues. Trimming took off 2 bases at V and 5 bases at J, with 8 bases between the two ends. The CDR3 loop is CASSQRGRDTQYF. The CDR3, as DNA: TGCGCCAGCAGCCAACGGGGTCGAGATACGCAGTATTTT.

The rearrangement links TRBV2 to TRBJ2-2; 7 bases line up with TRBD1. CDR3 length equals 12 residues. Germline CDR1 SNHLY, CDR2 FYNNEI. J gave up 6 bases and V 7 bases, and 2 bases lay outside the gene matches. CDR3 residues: CASKQGAGELFF. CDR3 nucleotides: TGTGCCAGCAAGCAGGGGGCCGGGGAGCTGTTTTTT.

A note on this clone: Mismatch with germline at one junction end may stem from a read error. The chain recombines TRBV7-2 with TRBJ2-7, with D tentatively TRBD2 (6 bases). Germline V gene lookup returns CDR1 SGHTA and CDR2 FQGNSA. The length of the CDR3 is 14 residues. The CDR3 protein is CASSLLAPSGTRDF. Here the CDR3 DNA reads TGTGCCAGCAGCTTACTAGCCCCCTCAGGGACTCGGGACTTC.

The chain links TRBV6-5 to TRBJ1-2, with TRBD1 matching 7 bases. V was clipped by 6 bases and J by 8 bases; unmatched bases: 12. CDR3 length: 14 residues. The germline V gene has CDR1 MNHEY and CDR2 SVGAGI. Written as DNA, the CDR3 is TGTGCCAGCAGCCGACAGGGCCAGGGGCAAGGCTACACCTTC. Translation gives CASSRQGQGQGYTF.

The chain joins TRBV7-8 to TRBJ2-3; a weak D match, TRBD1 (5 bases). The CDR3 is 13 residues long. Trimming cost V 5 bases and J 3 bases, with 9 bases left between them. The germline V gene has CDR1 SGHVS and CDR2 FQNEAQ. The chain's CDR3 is CASSKQGTDTQYF. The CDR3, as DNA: TGTGCCAGCAGCAAGCAGGGTACAGATACGCAGTATTTT.

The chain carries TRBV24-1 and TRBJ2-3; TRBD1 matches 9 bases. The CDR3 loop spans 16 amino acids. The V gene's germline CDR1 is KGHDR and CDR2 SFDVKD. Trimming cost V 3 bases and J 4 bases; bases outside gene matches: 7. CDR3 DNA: TGTGCCACCAGTGATACACAGGGGGCACTGGCAGATACGCAGTATTTT. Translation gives CATSDTQGALADTQYF.

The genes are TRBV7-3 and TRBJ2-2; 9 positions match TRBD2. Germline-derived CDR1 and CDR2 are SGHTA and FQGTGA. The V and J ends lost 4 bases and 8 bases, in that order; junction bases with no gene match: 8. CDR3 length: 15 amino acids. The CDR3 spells CASSSTISGSGELFF. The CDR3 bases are TGTGCCAGCAGCTCTACCATTAGCGGGAGTGGGGAGCTGTTTTTT.

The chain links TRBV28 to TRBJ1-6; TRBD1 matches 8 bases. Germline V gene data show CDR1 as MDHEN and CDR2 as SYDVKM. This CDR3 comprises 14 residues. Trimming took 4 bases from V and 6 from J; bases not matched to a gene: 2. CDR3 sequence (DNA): TGTGCCAGCAGTTACAGGGGGTCTAATTCACCCCTCCACTTT. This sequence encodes CASSYRGSNSPLHF.

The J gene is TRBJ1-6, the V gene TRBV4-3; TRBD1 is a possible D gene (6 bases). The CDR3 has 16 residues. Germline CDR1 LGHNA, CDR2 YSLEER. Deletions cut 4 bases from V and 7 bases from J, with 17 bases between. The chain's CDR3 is CASSRLQDSPNSPLHF. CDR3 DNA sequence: TGCGCCAGCAGCCGCCTTCAGGACAGCCCCAATTCACCCCTCCACTTT.

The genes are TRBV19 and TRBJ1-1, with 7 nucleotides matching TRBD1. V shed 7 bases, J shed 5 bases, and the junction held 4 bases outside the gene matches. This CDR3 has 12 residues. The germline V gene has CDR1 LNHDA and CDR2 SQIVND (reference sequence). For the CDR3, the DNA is TGTGCCAGTAAGGGGGCCGGGACTGAAGCTTTCTTT. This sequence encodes CASKGAGTEAFF.

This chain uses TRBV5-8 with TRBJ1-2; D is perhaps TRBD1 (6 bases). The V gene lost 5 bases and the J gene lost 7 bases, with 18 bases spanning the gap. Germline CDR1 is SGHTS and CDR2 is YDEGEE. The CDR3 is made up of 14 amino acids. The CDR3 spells CASRGLGASGGYTF. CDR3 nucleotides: TGTGCCAGCAGGGGTCTGGGGGCCTCTGGTGGCTACACCTTC.

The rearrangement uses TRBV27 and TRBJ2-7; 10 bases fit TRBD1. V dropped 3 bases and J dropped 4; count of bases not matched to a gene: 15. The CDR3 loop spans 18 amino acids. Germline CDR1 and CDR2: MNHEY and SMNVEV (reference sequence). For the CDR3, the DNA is TGTGCCAGCAGTTTGTCAGGGGGAGGGACAGGGGTAGCATACGAGCAGTACTTC. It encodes CASSLSGGGTGVAYEQYF.

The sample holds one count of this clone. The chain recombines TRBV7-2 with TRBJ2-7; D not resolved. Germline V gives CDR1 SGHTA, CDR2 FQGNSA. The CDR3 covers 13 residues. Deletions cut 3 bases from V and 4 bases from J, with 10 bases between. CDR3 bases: TGTGCCAGCAGCTTTATCAGTGATTACGAGCAGTACTTC. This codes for CASSFISDYEQYF.

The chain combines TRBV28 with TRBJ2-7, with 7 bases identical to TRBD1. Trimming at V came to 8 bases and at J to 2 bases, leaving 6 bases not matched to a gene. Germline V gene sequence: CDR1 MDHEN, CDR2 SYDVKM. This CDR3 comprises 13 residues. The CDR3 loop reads CASVRGFTYEQYF. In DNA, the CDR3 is TGTGCCAGCGTCAGGGGGTTCACCTACGAGCAGTACTTC.

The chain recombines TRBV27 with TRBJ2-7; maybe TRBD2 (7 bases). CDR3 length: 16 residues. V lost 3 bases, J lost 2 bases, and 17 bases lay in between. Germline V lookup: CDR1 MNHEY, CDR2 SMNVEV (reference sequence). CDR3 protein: CASSLTEGGPPYEQYF. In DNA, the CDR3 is TGTGCCAGCAGTTTGACCGAGGGGGGGCCGCCCTACGAGCAGTACTTC.

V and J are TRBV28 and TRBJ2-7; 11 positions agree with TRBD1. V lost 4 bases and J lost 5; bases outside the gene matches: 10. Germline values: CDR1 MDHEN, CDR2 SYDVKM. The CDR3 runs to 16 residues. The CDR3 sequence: CASSSYSGTGGNEQYF. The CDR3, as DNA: TGTGCCAGCAGTTCGTACTCCGGGACAGGGGGTAACGAGCAGTACTTC. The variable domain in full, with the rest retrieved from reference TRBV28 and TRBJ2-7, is DVKVTQSSRYLVKRTGEKVFLECVQDMDHENMFWYRQDPGLGLRLIYFSYDVKMKEKGDIPEGYSVSREKKERFSLILESASTNQTSMYLCASSSYSGTGGNEQYFGPGTRLTVT.

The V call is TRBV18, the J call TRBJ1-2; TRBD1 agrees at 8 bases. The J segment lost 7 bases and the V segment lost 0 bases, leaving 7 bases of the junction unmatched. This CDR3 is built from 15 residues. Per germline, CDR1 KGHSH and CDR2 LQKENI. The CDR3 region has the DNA TGTGCCAGCTCACCACCGACAGGGGTCGGGGTTGGCTACACCTTC. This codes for CASSPPTGVGVGYTF.

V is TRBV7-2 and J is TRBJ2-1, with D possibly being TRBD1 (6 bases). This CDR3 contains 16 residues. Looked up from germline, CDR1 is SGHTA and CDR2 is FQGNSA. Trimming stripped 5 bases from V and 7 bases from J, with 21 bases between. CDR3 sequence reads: CASSRLLRTVSNEQFF. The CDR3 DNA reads TGTGCCAGCAGCCGGCTTTTGAGGACAGTCTCAAATGAGCAGTTCTTC.

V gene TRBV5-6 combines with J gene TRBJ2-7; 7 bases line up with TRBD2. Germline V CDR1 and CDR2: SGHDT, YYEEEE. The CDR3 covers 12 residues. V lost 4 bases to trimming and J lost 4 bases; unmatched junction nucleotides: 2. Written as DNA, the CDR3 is TGTGCCAGCAGCACGGGACTATACGAGCAGTACTTC. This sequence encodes CASSTGLYEQYF.

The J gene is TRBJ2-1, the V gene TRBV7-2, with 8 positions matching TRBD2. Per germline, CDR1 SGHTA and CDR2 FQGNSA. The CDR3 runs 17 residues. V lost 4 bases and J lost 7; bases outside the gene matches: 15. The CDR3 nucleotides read TGTGCCAGCAGCTACGAAGGGACTAGGAACCGGGGTAATGAGCAGTTCTTC. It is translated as CASSYEGTRNRGNEQFF.